The rows below give T cell receptor beta chains drawn from one sample of a study of PD-1 blockade in classical Hodgkin lymphoma. Data came from immunoSEQ multiplex PCR; TCRdb stores just in-frame clones and leaves some out. This table has 70,000 to 80,000 clones, more than 85% appearing once. The sequences come from peripheral blood mononuclear cells (PBMCs), collected at baseline. Receptors were obtained from a human donor with classical Hodgkin lymphoma. The CDR3 runs from the conserved cysteine through the conserved F or W. A D gene is named only where the DNA matches it firmly. Rows may omit the clone size; those that give it use once, few, many or a size class.

j_call clone_size v_call d_call cdr3_aa cdr3_nt
TRBJ1-4 once TRBV2 NA CASRALDSTNEKLFF TGTGCCAGCAGAGCACTGGACAGCACTAATGAAAAACTGTTTTTT
TRBJ1-1 NA TRBV7-9 NA CATERNNRMNTEAFF TGTGCCACCGAGAGGAACAACAGGATGAACACTGAAGCTTTCTTT
TRBJ1-4 once TRBV28 NA CASSFSVLNEKLFF TGTGCCAGCAGTTTTTCGGTTCTTAATGAAAAACTGTTTTTT
TRBJ2-7 NA TRBV10-1 NA CASSESKGFSPCYF TGCGCCAGCAGTGAGTCGAAGGGTTTCTCCCCGTGTTACTTC
TRBJ2-1 NA TRBV19 TRBD2 CASSIAQTSGRANEQFF TGTGCCAGTAGTATAGCTCAGACTAGCGGGAGGGCCAATGAGCAGTTCTTC
TRBJ2-1 NA TRBV15 NA CATSREKGGNEQFF TGTGCCACCAGCAGAGAAAAGGGGGGGAATGAGCAGTTCTTC
TRBJ1-2 NA TRBV5-4 NA CASSFSGEGGYTF TGTGCCAGCAGCTTTTCAGGGGAGGGTGGCTACACCTTC
TRBJ1-1 NA TRBV7-3 NA CASSIWGPRNTEAFF TGTGCCAGCAGCATATGGGGGCCGAGGAACACTGAAGCTTTCTTT
TRBJ1-2 NA TRBV10-3 TRBD1 CAISDRGGTGHGYTF TGTGCCATCAGTGACCGAGGGGGGACAGGTCACGGCTACACCTTC
TRBJ1-3 NA TRBV11-2 NA CASSPGEGLISGNTIYF TGTGCCAGCAGCCCGGGGGAGGGACTCATCTCTGGAAACACCATATATTTT
TRBJ2-1 once TRBV5-6 TRBD2 CASSLTGLAGVGEQFF TGTGCCAGCAGCTTGACGGGACTAGCGGGAGTGGGTGAGCAGTTCTTC
TRBJ2-1 NA TRBV19 TRBD2 CASSIVGLAGGSNEQFF TGTGCCAGTAGTATAGTTGGACTAGCTGGGGGGAGCAATGAGCAGTTCTTC
TRBJ2-5 NA TRBV27 TRBD2 CASSTLAGVGETQYF TGTGCCAGCTCGACCCTAGCGGGAGTTGGAGAGACCCAGTACTTC
TRBJ1-1 NA TRBV18 NA CASSPPGLNTEAFF TGTGCCAGCTCACCACCGGGACTAAACACTGAAGCTTTCTTT
TRBJ2-7 NA TRBV14 NA CASSQDRGSLMEQYF TGTGCCAGCAGCCAAGATCGGGGCAGCCTAATGGAGCAGTACTTC
TRBJ1-4 once TRBV5-1 TRBD1 CASSLGTGFNEKLFF TGCGCCAGCAGCTTGGGGACAGGGTTCAATGAAAAACTGTTTTTT
TRBJ2-7 NA TRBV30 NA CAWSVEGTGAGYF TGTGCCTGGAGTGTTGAGGGGACTGGCGCTGGGTACTTC
TRBJ1-1 NA TRBV29-1 NA CSVASGTEAFF TGCAGCGTTGCGAGTGGCACTGAAGCTTTCTTT
TRBJ2-3 NA TRBV9 NA CASSGEGWPHTDTQYF TGTGCCAGCAGCGGAGAGGGCTGGCCCCACACAGATACGCAGTATTTT
TRBJ2-7 NA TRBV6-5 NA CASSYSNSYEQYF TGTGCCAGCAGTTACTCCAACTCCTACGAGCAGTACTTC
TRBJ2-7 NA TRBV4-3 NA CASSQGLSYEQYF TGCGCCAGCAGCCAAGGTCTCTCCTACGAGCAGTACTTC
TRBJ2-3 NA TRBV9 NA CASSPAASTDTQYF TGTGCCAGCAGCCCTGCGGCTAGCACAGATACGCAGTATTTT
TRBJ1-2 NA TRBV13 NA CASSGKGGGYTF TGTGCCAGCAGCGGCAAAGGGGGTGGCTACACCTTC
TRBJ2-2 NA TRBV7-9 NA CASSLSGENAGELFF TGTGCCAGCAGCCTTAGCGGAGAGAACGCCGGGGAGCTGTTTTTT
TRBJ1-1 NA TRBV6-6 NA CASKPDGRNTEAFF TGTGCCAGCAAGCCCGACGGACGGAACACTGAAGCTTTCTTT
TRBJ1-4 NA TRBV6-5 NA CASSDRRANEKLFF TGTGCCAGCAGTGATCGCAGAGCGAATGAAAAACTGTTTTTT
TRBJ2-5 once TRBV7-7 NA CASSPTGVQETQYF TGTGCCAGCAGCCCGACAGGCGTCCAAGAGACCCAGTACTTC
TRBJ1-1 NA TRBV5-6 NA CASSFEVTEAFF TGTGCCAGCAGCTTCGAGGTAACTGAAGCTTTCTTT
TRBJ2-7 NA TRBV5-1 TRBD1 CASTYVPGTGGNEQYF TGCGCCAGCACCTATGTCCCGGGGACAGGGGGGAACGAGCAGTACTTC
TRBJ2-7 NA TRBV4-1 TRBD1 CASSQDGTGNPEQYF TGCGCCAGCAGCCAAGACGGGACAGGGAATCCCGAGCAGTACTTC
TRBJ1-1 few TRBV7-9 NA CASSLPGYTEAFF TGTGCCAGCAGCTTACCAGGGTACACTGAAGCTTTCTTT
TRBJ1-1 NA TRBV11-2 NA CASSRDTVTEAFF TGTGCCAGCAGCCGCGATACAGTGACTGAAGCTTTCTTT
TRBJ2-3 NA TRBV5-4 NA CASSLEASITDTQYF TGTGCCAGCAGCTTGGAGGCTAGCATCACAGATACGCAGTATTTT
TRBJ2-2 NA TRBV18 TRBD1 CASSPPGQGNTGELFF TGTGCCAGCTCACCCCCGGGACAGGGGAACACCGGGGAGCTGTTTTTT
TRBJ2-7 NA TRBV5-7 NA CASSLRLSYEQYF TGTGCCAGCAGCTTGCGACTTTCTTACGAGCAGTACTTC
TRBJ2-3 NA TRBV9 NA CASSFSGGGAADTQYF TGTGCCAGCAGCTTTTCCGGTGGGGGGGCCGCGGATACGCAGTATTTT
TRBJ2-7 few TRBV6-1 NA CASSETTYEQYF TGTGCCAGCAGTGAAACGACATACGAGCAGTACTTC
TRBJ2-2 once TRBV2 NA CASSDRAPNTGELFF TGTGCCAGCAGTGATCGGGCCCCGAACACCGGGGAGCTGTTTTTT
TRBJ2-5 NA TRBV7-7 TRBD2 CASSRTSGRSETQYF TGTGCCAGCAGCCGGACTAGCGGGAGATCGGAGACCCAGTACTTC
TRBJ1-1 few TRBV7-9 NA CASSYQERPEAFF TGTGCCAGCAGCTATCAAGAGCGGCCAGAAGCTTTCTTT
TRBJ1-2 NA TRBV5-1 NA CASSPTGPNYGYTF TGCGCCAGCAGCCCAACAGGGCCTAACTATGGCTACACCTTC
TRBJ2-3 once TRBV5-1 NA CASSLGLVGYTDTQYF TGCGCCAGCAGCTTAGGGCTGGTGGGGTACACAGATACGCAGTATTTT
TRBJ2-5 NA TRBV7-9 NA CASSLSVGIHQETQYF TGTGCCAGCAGCTTAAGTGTCGGAATACACCAAGAGACCCAGTACTTC
TRBJ1-2 NA TRBV7-8 NA CASSEWDQGQSIVGYTF TGTGCCAGCAGCGAATGGGACCAGGGTCAATCGATCGTGGGCTACACCTTC